Below are 11 T cell receptor beta chains sequenced from a single sample in a study of cytomegalovirus exposure and HLA in healthy donors. Primers for the PCR totalled 60 Vbeta and 13 Jbeta. Only in-frame clones appear in the TCRdb table, and some are missing; sequencing was by immunoSEQ multiplex PCR. The sample includes almost 200,000 clones, 79% of them seen just once. Sample: PBMCs. Source of these receptors: a woman aged 30 to 39 in good health and CMV-seropositive.

The chain carries TRBV7-2 and TRBJ2-1; the D is unclear. This CDR3 is built from 14 residues. With 1 base removed from V and 8 bases from J, the gap between germline ends came to 12 bases. Germline V gives CDR1 SGHTA, CDR2 FQGNSA. CDR3 in DNA: TGTGCCAGCAGCTTAGATTTGGGCAGCCATGAGCAGTTCTTC. It yields the protein CASSLDLGSHEQFF. Drawing the rest from reference TRBV7-2 and TRBJ2-1, the complete variable domain is GAGVSQSPSNKVTEKGKDVELRCDPISGHTALYWYRQSLGQGLEFLIYFQGNSAPDKSGLPSDRFSAERTGGSVSTLTIQRTQQEDSAVYLCASSLDLGSHEQFFGPGTRLTVL.

For the CDR3, the DNA is TGTGCCAGCAGCTCCGGACAGGGTTTTTGGGAGACCCAGTACTTC. Its protein is CASSSGQGFWETQYF. The rearrangement uses TRBV7-9 and TRBJ2-5; 8 bases line up with TRBD1. The CDR3 is 15 amino acids. Germline V gene lookup returns CDR1 SEHNR and CDR2 FQNEAQ (reference sequence). J lost 5 bases, V lost 4 bases, and 9 bases had no gene match. The full variable domain, its missing parts supplied by reference TRBV7-9 and TRBJ2-5, is DTGVSQNPRHKITKRGQNVTFRCDPISEHNRLYWYRQTLGQGPEFLTYFQNEAQLEKSRLLSDRFSAERPKGSFSTLEIQRTEQGDSAMYLCASSSGQGFWETQYFGPGTRLLVL.

This clone was counted a single time. The rearrangement links TRBV5-1 to TRBJ2-3, with D unclear. Per germline, CDR1 SGHRS and CDR2 YFSETQ. The CDR3 contains 17 residues. V shed 0 bases and J shed 0 bases, with 14 bases lying between them. The CDR3 reads CASSLASLSASTDTQYF. The CDR3 DNA is TGCGCCAGCAGCTTGGCGTCCCTCAGCGCTAGCACAGATACGCAGTATTTT.

The chain links TRBV7-2 to TRBJ2-7, with a weak D call TRBD1 (5 bases). V was trimmed by 3 bases and J by 4 bases, leaving 25 bases between them. The CDR3 runs 18 residues. Per germline, CDR1 SGHTA and CDR2 FQGNSA. CDR3 in DNA: TGTGCCAGCAGCTTCAACAGTCGAACCACCCCAGCAGGGTACGAGCAGTACTTC. This gives the protein CASSFNSRTTPAGYEQYF.

As DNA, the CDR3 is TGTGCCAGCAGCCCCCTCGGGGGGGAGCAGTTCTTC. Its protein product is CASSPLGGEQFF. The rearrangement links TRBV6-5 to TRBJ2-1; 7 bases are a match to TRBD2. This CDR3 region has 12 residues. Germline loops: CDR1 MNHEY, CDR2 SVGAGI. Trimming removed 6 bases from V and 10 bases from J; junction bases left unmatched: 6.

The V and J genes are TRBV6-1 and TRBJ2-1, with 7 bases fitting TRBD2. Trimming took 6 bases from V and 4 from J; bases not matched to a gene: 6. From germline, CDR1 is MNHNS and CDR2 SASEGT. The CDR3 spans 14 residues. The CDR3 protein is CASRRGVVYNEQFF. The DNA for the CDR3 is TGTGCCAGCAGACGGGGGGTGGTATACAATGAGCAGTTCTTC.

V and J are TRBV6-1 and TRBJ2-7, with D possibly TRBD2 on 5 matching bases. The CDR3 contains 15 residues. V lost 3 bases to trimming and J lost 0 bases, with 12 bases between them. CDR1 MNHNS and CDR2 SASEGT come from the germline V gene. CDR3 nucleotides: TGTGCCAGCAGTGACGGGATGGTCGGCTCCTACGAGCAGTACTTC. Its translation is CASSDGMVGSYEQYF.

This clone was seen a few times. The CDR3 coding sequence is TGTGCCAGCAGCCGGGAGGGCTACGAGCAGTACTTC. Translated, it gives CASSREGYEQYF. V is TRBV11-3 and J is TRBJ2-7; 8 bases align to TRBD2. The CDR3 is 12 residues long. Trimming removed 5 bases from V and 3 bases from J; junction bases left unmatched: 0. Germline V gives CDR1 SGHNT, CDR2 YENEEA.

The rearrangement joins TRBV11-2 to TRBJ1-1; 7 bases map to TRBD1. V lost 5 bases, J lost 5 bases, and 11 bases stayed unmatched. CDR3 length equals 15 residues. Germline CDR1 and CDR2: SGHAT and FQNNGV. CDR3 loop: CASSHGLTGDTEAFF. Here the CDR3 DNA reads TGTGCCAGCAGCCACGGTTTAACAGGGGATACTGAAGCTTTCTTT.

V and J are TRBV6-1 and TRBJ1-2; possibly TRBD1 for D (6 bases). Germline values: CDR1 MNHNS, CDR2 SASEGT. CDR3 size: 13 residues. Trimming removed 8 bases at V and 8 bases at J, with 18 bases between. CDR3 bases: TGTGCCAGCCGAGAAACAGGGATGGGCGGCTACACCTTC. Translated: CASRETGMGGYTF.

The chain carries TRBV6-5 and TRBJ1-4; no clear D gene. The CDR3 spans 15 residues. Trimming left V 6 bases short and J 5 bases short, with 16 bases between. Germline V gene lookup returns CDR1 MNHEY and CDR2 SVGAGI. The CDR3 DNA reads TGTGCCAGCAGAGCTCATTCGGGGTGGAATGAAAAACTGTTTTTT. Its translation is CASRAHSGWNEKLFF.